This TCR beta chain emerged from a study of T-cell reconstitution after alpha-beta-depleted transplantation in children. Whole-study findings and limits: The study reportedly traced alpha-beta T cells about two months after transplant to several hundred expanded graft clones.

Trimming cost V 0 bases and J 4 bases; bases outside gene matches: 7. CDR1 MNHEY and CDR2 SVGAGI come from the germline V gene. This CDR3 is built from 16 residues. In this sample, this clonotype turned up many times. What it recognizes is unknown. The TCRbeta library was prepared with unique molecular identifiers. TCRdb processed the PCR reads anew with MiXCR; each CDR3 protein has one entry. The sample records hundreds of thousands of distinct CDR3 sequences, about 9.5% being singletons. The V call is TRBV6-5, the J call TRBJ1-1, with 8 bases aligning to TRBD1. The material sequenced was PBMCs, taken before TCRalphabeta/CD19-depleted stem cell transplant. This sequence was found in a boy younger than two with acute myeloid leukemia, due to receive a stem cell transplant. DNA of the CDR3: TGTGCCAGCAGTTACTCGTTCGGACAGGGTGCCACTGAAGCTTTCTTT. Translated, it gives CASSYSFGQGATEAFF.